These 3 T cell receptor beta chains were all obtained from the same sample, sequenced in a study of spatial heterogeneity in lung cancer. TCRdb re-called the 5' RACE reads through MiXCR, storing one row per CDR3 protein. The sample has about 50,000 distinct CDR3 sequences, roughly 8.1% seen once. Time point denoted: blood at routine non-recurrence follow-up after resection. No cell sorting; template was whole RNA from tumor, lung tissue or PBMC. The specimen was PBMCs, collected at follow-up. These receptors all stem from a female donor with early-stage non-small cell lung cancer.

This clonotype was seen many times. The chain couples TRBV5-1 to TRBJ2-7; D might be TRBD1 (6 bases). There are 14 residues in the CDR3. Deletions cut 7 bases from V and 0 bases from J, with 14 bases between. Germline V lookup: CDR1 SGHRS, CDR2 YFSETQ. The CDR3 DNA sequence: TGCGCCAGCCGTAAGCCGGACAGCTCCTACGAGCAGTACTTC. Translation: CASRKPDSSYEQYF.

This clonotype was detected ten times or more. The gene calls are TRBV29-1 and TRBJ2-7, with a weak D call TRBD1 (6 bases). This CDR3 contains 12 residues. Germline CDR1 is SQVTM and CDR2 is ANQGSEA. V was clipped by 5 bases and J by 3 bases, with 11 bases between them. This CDR3 is CSVTGSDYEQYF. CDR3 coding DNA: TGCAGCGTTACAGGGAGCGACTACGAGCAGTACTTC.

The V gene is TRBV7-9, the J gene TRBJ2-7; D uncertain. Germline lookup yields CDR1 SEHNR and CDR2 FQNEAQ (reference sequence). CDR3 length: 14 amino acids. The V gene lost 1 base and the J gene lost 5 bases, with 12 bases spanning the gap. The CDR3 loop is CASSLGGLVDEQYF. The CDR3 region has the DNA TGTGCCAGCAGCTTAGGTGGGCTGGTGGACGAGCAGTACTTC.